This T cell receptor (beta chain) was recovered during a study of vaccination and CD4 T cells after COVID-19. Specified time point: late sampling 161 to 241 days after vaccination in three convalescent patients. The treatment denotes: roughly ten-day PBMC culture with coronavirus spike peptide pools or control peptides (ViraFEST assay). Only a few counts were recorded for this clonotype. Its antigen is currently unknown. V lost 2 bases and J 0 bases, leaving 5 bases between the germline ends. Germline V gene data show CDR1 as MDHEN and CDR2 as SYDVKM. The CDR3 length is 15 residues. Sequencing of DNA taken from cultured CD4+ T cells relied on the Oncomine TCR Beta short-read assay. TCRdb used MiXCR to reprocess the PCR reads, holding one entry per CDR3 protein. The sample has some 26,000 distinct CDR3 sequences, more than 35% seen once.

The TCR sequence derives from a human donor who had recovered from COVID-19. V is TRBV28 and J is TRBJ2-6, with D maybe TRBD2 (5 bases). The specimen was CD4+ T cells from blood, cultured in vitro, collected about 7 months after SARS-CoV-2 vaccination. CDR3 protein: CASSLGGSGANVLTF. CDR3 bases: TGTGCCAGCAGTTTAGGAGGCTCTGGGGCCAACGTCCTGACTTTC.